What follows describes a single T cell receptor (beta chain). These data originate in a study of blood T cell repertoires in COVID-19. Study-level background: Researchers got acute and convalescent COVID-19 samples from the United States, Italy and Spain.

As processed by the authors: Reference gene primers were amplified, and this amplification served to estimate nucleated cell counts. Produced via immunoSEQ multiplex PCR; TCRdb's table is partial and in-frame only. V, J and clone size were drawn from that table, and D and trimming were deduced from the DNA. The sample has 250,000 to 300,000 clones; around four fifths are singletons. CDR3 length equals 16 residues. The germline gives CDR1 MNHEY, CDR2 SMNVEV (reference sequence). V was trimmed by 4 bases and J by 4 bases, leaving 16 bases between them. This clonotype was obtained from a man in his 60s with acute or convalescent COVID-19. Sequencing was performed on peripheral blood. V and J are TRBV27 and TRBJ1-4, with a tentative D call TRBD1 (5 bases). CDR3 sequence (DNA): TGTGCCAGCAGTTCGCGGGGCGGGCGTCTTAATGAAAAACTGTTTTTT. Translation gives CASSSRGGRLNEKLFF.